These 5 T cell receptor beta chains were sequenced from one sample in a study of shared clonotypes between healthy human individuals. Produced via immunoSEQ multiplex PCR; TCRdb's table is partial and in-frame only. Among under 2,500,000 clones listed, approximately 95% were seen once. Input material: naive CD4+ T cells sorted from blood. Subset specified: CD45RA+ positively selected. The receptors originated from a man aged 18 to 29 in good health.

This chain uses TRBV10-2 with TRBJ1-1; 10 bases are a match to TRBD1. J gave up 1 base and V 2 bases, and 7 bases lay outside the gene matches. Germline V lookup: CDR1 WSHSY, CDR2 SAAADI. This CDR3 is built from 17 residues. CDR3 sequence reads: CASSEADRGRENTEAFF. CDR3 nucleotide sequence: TGCGCCAGCAGTGAGGCCGACAGGGGGCGAGAGAACACTGAAGCTTTCTTT.

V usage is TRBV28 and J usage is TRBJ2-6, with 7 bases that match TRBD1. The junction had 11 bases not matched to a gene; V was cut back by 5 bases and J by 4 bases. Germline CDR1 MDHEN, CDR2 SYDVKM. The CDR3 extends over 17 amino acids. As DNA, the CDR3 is TGTGCCAGCAGTCTGACAGGGAAGTCTGCAGGGGCCAACGTCCTGACTTTC. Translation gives CASSLTGKSAGANVLTF.

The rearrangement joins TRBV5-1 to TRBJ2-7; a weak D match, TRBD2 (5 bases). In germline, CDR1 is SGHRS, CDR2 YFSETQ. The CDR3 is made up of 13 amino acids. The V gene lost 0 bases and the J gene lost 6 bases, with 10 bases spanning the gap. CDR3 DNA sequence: TGCGCCAGCAGCTTGGCCCGAGGGTCCGAGCAGTACTTC. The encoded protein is CASSLARGSEQYF.

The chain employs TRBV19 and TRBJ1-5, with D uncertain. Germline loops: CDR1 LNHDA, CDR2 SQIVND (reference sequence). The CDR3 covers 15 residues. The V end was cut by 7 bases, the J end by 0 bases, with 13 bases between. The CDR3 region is CASTLGGYSNQPQHF. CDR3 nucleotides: TGTGCCAGTACCCTGGGCGGGTATAGCAATCAGCCCCAGCATTTT.

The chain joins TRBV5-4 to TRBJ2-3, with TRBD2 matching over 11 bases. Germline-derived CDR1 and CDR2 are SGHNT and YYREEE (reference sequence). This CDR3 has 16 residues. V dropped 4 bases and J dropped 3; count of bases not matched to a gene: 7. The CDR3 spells CASSIRGLAETDTQYF. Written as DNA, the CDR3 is TGTGCCAGCAGCATCCGGGGACTAGCGGAAACAGATACGCAGTATTTT.